The 20 T cell receptor beta chains listed next were all sequenced from one sample in a study of blood T cell repertoires in COVID-19. Method: immunoSEQ multiplex PCR; TCRdb's copy keeps in-frame clones and lacks some. The sample records 160,000 or so clones, just under 80% being singletons. Sequenced material: peripheral blood. The receptor set was obtained from a woman aged 80 or older with acute or convalescent COVID-19.

This clone occurred once. The chain couples TRBV15 to TRBJ2-7, with 9 bases matching TRBD1. The CDR3 spans 13 residues. Germline loops: CDR1 LNHNV, CDR2 YYDKDF (reference sequence). The ends lost 5 bases at V and 7 bases at J; junction bases unmatched: 6. The CDR3 DNA sequence: TGTGCCACCAGCCCGGACAGGGGTAGAGAGCAGTACTTC. Translation gives CATSPDRGREQYF.

The CDR3 DNA reads as TGTGCCAGCAGCTTGCCGGGGATGAACACTGAAGCTTTCTTT. Translated, it gives CASSLPGMNTEAFF. The V gene is TRBV5-4, the J gene TRBJ1-1; D is uncertain. The V and J ends lost 1 base and 0 bases respectively, with 7 bases between them. The CDR3 is made up of 14 amino acids. The germline gives CDR1 SGHNT, CDR2 YYREEE (reference sequence).

This clone was recorded once. The CDR3 coding sequence is TGTGCCAGCAGCTTGGACGCGTCTTCCTACAATGAGCAGTTCTTC. This translates into CASSLDASSYNEQFF. This chain joins TRBV5-4 and TRBJ2-1; D gene uncertain. The CDR3 consists of 15 residues. Germline V gene data show CDR1 as SGHNT and CDR2 as YYREEE (reference sequence). With 0 bases removed from V and 1 base from J, the gap between germline ends came to 8 bases.

The CDR3 protein is CASSLDVLAGESEQFF. Here the CDR3 DNA reads TGCGCCAGCAGCTTGGATGTATTAGCGGGGGAATCTGAGCAGTTCTTC. The V call is TRBV5-1, the J call TRBJ2-1; the match to TRBD2 covers 9 bases. This CDR3 comprises 16 residues. CDR1 SGHRS and CDR2 YFSETQ come from the germline V gene. Germline trimming cut 0 bases from V and 9 bases from J; bases unmatched to any gene: 10.

This chain uses TRBV6-5 with TRBJ2-5, with 14 bases that match TRBD2. The CDR3 runs 15 residues. With 8 bases clipped from V and 3 bases from J, the junction kept 5 bases outside the gene matches. Germline V gene lookup returns CDR1 MNHEY and CDR2 SVGAGI. The CDR3 region is CASQPGLAGEETQYF. The CDR3 DNA reads TGTGCCAGCCAGCCGGGACTAGCGGGAGAAGAGACCCAGTACTTC.

CDR3 amino acids: CASSQGRKGNYGYTF. CDR3 coding DNA: TGTGCCAGCAGCCAAGGGCGGAAAGGAAACTATGGCTACACCTTC. The rearrangement uses TRBV3-1 (or the pseudogene TRBV3-2) and TRBJ1-2; the D is unclear. The CDR3 has 15 residues. CDR1 is LGHDT and CDR2 is YNNKEL in the germline V gene (reference sequence). Trimming took 1 base from V and 2 from J, leaving 11 bases between them.

The J gene is TRBJ2-2, the V gene TRBV27; 9 bases map to TRBD2. The CDR3 loop spans 15 amino acids. Germline CDR1 MNHEY, CDR2 SMNVEV (reference sequence). V was pared by 4 bases and J by 6 bases, with 6 bases of the junction left unmatched. Written as DNA, the CDR3 is TGTGCCAGCAGTTCGGGACTAGCTAGGGCCGGGGAGCTGTTTTTT. Protein sequence: CASSSGLARAGELFF.

The chain combines TRBV28 with TRBJ1-2; 8 bases align to TRBD1. The CDR3 totals 14 residues. Unmatched junction bases numbered 5, after V lost 5 bases and J lost 3 bases. Germline lookup yields CDR1 MDHEN and CDR2 SYDVKM. The DNA for the CDR3 is TGTGCCAGCAGTGCCACAGGGGGTCACTATGGCTACACCTTC. This encodes CASSATGGHYGYTF.

In this sample, this clone turned up once. The chain employs TRBV5-1 and TRBJ1-6; D is perhaps TRBD1 (6 bases). The CDR3 spans 17 residues. CDR1 SGHRS and CDR2 YFSETQ come from the germline V gene. V was pared by 2 bases and J by 2 bases, with 14 bases between. The CDR3 coding sequence is TGCGCCAGCAGCTTTGATGGGACATCAACCTATAATTCACCCCTCCACTTT. Residues: CASSFDGTSTYNSPLHF.

As DNA, the CDR3 is TGTGCCAGCAGTGTCACGACAAACACTGAAGCTTTCTTT. Amino acid sequence: CASSVTTNTEAFF. This chain joins TRBV2 and TRBJ1-1, with D unclear. CDR3 size: 13 residues. Trimming shortened V by 4 bases and J by 2 bases, and 8 bases separated the two germline ends. CDR1 and CDR2 (germline): SNHLY, FYNNEI. The entire variable domain, with the rest obtained from reference TRBV2 and TRBJ1-1, is as follows: EPEVTQTPSHQVTQMGQEVILRCVPISNHLYFYWYRQILGQKVEFLVSFYNNEISEKSEIFDDQFSVERPDGSNFTLKIRSTKLEDSAMYFCASSVTTNTEAFFGQGTRLTVV.

The chain joins TRBV3-1 (or the pseudogene TRBV3-2) to TRBJ1-3; D is unresolved. The V and J ends lost 4 bases and 2 bases respectively, with 9 bases between them. This CDR3 region has 14 residues. Germline V gene lookup returns CDR1 LGHDT and CDR2 YNNKEL (reference sequence). This CDR3 is CASSRDPTGNTIYF. The CDR3 DNA reads TGTGCCAGCAGCCGAGATCCAACTGGAAACACCATATATTTT.

The CDR3 coding sequence is TGTGCCAGCAGCTCGACAGGGATGTACCAAGAGACCCAGTACTTC. Translating it yields CASSSTGMYQETQYF. The V and J genes are TRBV7-8 and TRBJ2-5; 7 nucleotides match TRBD1. CDR3 length: 15 residues. Germline CDR1 reads SGHVS; CDR2 reads FQNEAQ. The J segment lost 0 bases and the V segment lost 4 bases, leaving 5 bases of the junction unmatched.

The chain has TRBV2 and TRBJ2-7, with D possibly being TRBD1 (6 bases). V shed 6 bases and J shed 6 bases, with 21 bases lying between them. There are 15 residues in the CDR3. In germline, CDR1 is SNHLY, CDR2 FYNNEI. Here the CDR3 reads CASRGRGSGTSEQYF. DNA of the CDR3: TGTGCCAGCAGGGGCAGGGGCTCGGGTACCTCCGAGCAGTACTTC.

The chain carries TRBV2 and TRBJ2-6; D uncertain. The CDR3 is 14 residues long. V gave up 5 bases and J gave up 0 bases, with 5 bases separating them. Germline assignment: CDR1 SNHLY and CDR2 FYNNEI. CDR3 nucleotides: TGTGCCAGCAGTTTGTACTCTGGGGCCAACGTCCTGACTTTC. Its translation: CASSLYSGANVLTF. Supplemented by reference TRBV2 and TRBJ2-6, the full variable domain reads EPEVTQTPSHQVTQMGQEVILRCVPISNHLYFYWYRQILGQKVEFLVSFYNNEISEKSEIFDDQFSVERPDGSNFTLKIRSTKLEDSAMYFCASSLYSGANVLTFGAGSRLTVL.

The chain carries TRBV5-5 and TRBJ2-2; 9 positions agree with TRBD1. Germline lookup yields CDR1 SGHKS and CDR2 YYEKEE (reference sequence). CDR3 length: 17 residues. J gave up 4 bases and V 0 bases, and 7 bases lay outside the gene matches. CDR3 sequence (DNA): TGTGCCAGCAGCTTGGGCGACAGGGGGTCAAGCACCGGGGAGCTGTTTTTT. Its protein is CASSLGDRGSSTGELFF.

The CDR3 here is CASSRTALYGYTF. The CDR3 bases are TGTGCCAGCAGTCGGACAGCCCTCTATGGCTACACCTTC. The rearrangement joins TRBV28 to TRBJ1-2; tentatively, D is TRBD1 (6 bases). V was pared by 5 bases and J by 4 bases, with 11 bases between. The germline gives CDR1 MDHEN, CDR2 SYDVKM. This CDR3 has 13 residues.

This clone was counted a single time. V usage is TRBV6-5 and J usage is TRBJ2-1, with 9 bases that match TRBD2. V shed 4 bases, J shed 9 bases, and the junction held 13 bases outside the gene matches. Germline lookup yields CDR1 MNHEY and CDR2 SVGAGI. CDR3 length equals 16 residues. The DNA of the CDR3 is TGTGCCAGCAGTTCTCTTAGCGGGAGAAGGGAGGGTGAGCAGTTCTTC. It codes for CASSSLSGRREGEQFF.

J is TRBJ1-6 and V is TRBV11-2, with a possible D match to TRBD1 (6 bases). In germline, CDR1 is SGHAT, CDR2 FQNNGV. Deletions cut 5 bases from V and 5 bases from J, with 10 bases between. This CDR3 is built from 14 residues. CDR3 in amino acids: CASSVQGHNSPLHF. CDR3 bases: TGTGCCAGCAGCGTACAGGGCCATAATTCACCCCTCCACTTT.

This clone has a single count. The V gene is TRBV5-1, the J gene TRBJ1-1; D is undetermined. Germline V gene data show CDR1 as SGHRS and CDR2 as YFSETQ. This CDR3 contains 15 residues. Trimming shortened V by 4 bases and J by 2 bases, and 15 bases separated the two germline ends. The DNA for the CDR3 is TGCGCCAGCAGCAGGTACTTGGGCCTTAACACTGAAGCTTTCTTT. Translation: CASSRYLGLNTEAFF. The full variable domain, rest sourced from reference TRBV5-1 and TRBJ1-1, is KAGVTQTPRYLIKTRGQQVTLSCSPISGHRSVSWYQQTPGQGLQFLFEYFSETQRNKGNFPGRFSGRQFSNSRSEMNVSTLELGDSALYLCASSRYLGLNTEAFFGQGTRLTVV.

This chain links TRBV5-4 with TRBJ1-3; no firm D call. The CDR3 sequence is 14 residues long. V gave up 4 bases and J gave up 4 bases, with 12 bases separating them. Germline values: CDR1 SGHNT, CDR2 YYREEE (reference sequence). This CDR3 reads CASSPRDGGNTIYF. The DNA for the CDR3 is TGTGCCAGCAGCCCACGAGACGGGGGAAACACCATATATTTT.